One and the same sample provided the 4 T cell receptor beta chains below, sequenced in a study of T-cell reconstitution after alpha-beta-depleted transplantation in children (dated by TCRdb to the mid-2010s). In light of the paper, this sample's treatment or condition label describes: allogeneic hematopoietic cell transplantation with graft depleted of TCRalphabeta T cells and CD19 B cells. Library construction relied on PCR. The sample was run on an Illumina HiSeq 2500. To normalize quantification of the TCRbeta repertoire, the TCR libraries were built with molecular barcoding that relied on unique molecular identifiers. TCRdb trimmed the raw reads at Q25, called clones with MiXCR and kept productive beta chains. Under each unique CDR3 protein, matching rows form one entry showing the most common genes and DNA. The sample table shows about 590,000 distinct CDR3 sequences, and approximately 12% are seen once. Approximately 2.1% of the sample comes from the top ten.

Sequenced material: PBMCs, mostly from graft donor cells, taken 360 days after TCRalphabeta/CD19-depleted stem cell transplant. Receptors originate from a male patient younger than 18 who had a stem cell transplant for acute myeloid leukemia, so the T cells may come from the graft donor.

This clonotype has only a few counts. The chain carries TRBV5-1 and TRBJ1-6; D unclear. In germline, CDR1 is SGHRS, CDR2 YFSETQ. The CDR3 extends over 13 amino acids. V was pared by 2 bases and J by 10 bases, with 10 bases between. The CDR3: CASSLAFPSPLHF. CDR3 sequence (DNA): TGCGCCAGCAGCTTAGCATTCCCGTCACCCCTCCACTTT.

This clonotype was recorded many times. The V and J genes are TRBV24-1 and TRBJ2-1; D is ambiguous. The CDR3 runs 12 residues. V lost 4 bases and J 8 bases, leaving 8 bases between the germline ends. CDR1 is KGHDR and CDR2 is SFDVKD in the germline V gene. CDR3 sequence (DNA): TGTGCCACCAGTGACCCTGGACATGAGCAGTTCTTC. Amino acids: CATSDPGHEQFF.

The rearrangement uses TRBV28 and TRBJ2-5; 14 bases agree with TRBD2. Germline-derived CDR1 and CDR2 are MDHEN and SYDVKM. This CDR3 has 19 residues. V shed 3 bases and J 5 bases; nucleotides not matched to a gene: 14. This chain's CDR3 is CASSFTGLAGDLVGETQYF. In DNA, the CDR3 is TGTGCCAGCAGTTTTACGGGACTAGCGGGAGATTTGGTCGGGGAGACCCAGTACTTC.

The rearrangement joins TRBV28 to TRBJ1-1, with D uncertain. This CDR3 contains 12 residues. V shed 7 bases and J shed 5 bases, with 11 bases lying between them. CDR1 and CDR2 from the germline V gene are MDHEN and SYDVKM. CDR3 DNA: TGTGCCAGCACCCTAGGGTGGACTGAAGCTTTCTTT. This encodes CASTLGWTEAFF. Complete variable domain (other parts from reference TRBV28 and TRBJ1-1): DVKVTQSSRYLVKRTGEKVFLECVQDMDHENMFWYRQDPGLGLRLIYFSYDVKMKEKGDIPEGYSVSREKKERFSLILESASTNQTSMYLCASTLGWTEAFFGQGTRLTVV.